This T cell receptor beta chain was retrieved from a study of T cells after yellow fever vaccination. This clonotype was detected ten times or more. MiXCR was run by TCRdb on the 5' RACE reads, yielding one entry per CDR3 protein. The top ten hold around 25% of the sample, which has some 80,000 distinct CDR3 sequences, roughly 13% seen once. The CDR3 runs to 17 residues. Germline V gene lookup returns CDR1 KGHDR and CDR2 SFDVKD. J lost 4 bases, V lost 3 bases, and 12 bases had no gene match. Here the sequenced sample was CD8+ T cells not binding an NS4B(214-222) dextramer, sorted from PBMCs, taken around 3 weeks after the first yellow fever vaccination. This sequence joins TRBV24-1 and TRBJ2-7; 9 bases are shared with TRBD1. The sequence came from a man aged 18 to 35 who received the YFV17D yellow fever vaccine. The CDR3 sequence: CATSDLTEQGARYEQYF. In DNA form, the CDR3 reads TGTGCCACCAGTGATCTGACTGAACAGGGGGCTAGGTACGAGCAGTACTTC.